This entry is about one T cell receptor beta chain. Its antigen is not known. This entry is derived from a study of cytomegalovirus exposure and HLA in healthy donors. Sequenced by immunoSEQ multiplex PCR; TCRdb stores in-frame clones only, minus some. The repertoire holds approximately 97,000 clones, with less than 95% as singletons. A roughly 120-subject validation cohort, separate from the approximately 670-subject first cohort, supplied the donors. V was pared by 2 bases and J by 5 bases, with 14 bases of the junction left unmatched. This CDR3 is 17 amino acids long. The germline V gene has CDR1 SGHVS and CDR2 FQNEAQ. General study points: Through in vitro validation, three CMV-associated chains were shown to be specific for CMV antigens. Associated with cytomegalovirus, according to the listing, were around 170 TCR beta chains.

This TCR was recovered from a woman under 30 in good health and CMV-seronegative. Input material: PBMCs. The V call is TRBV7-8, the J call TRBJ2-7; TRBD2 aligns across 8 bases. DNA of the CDR3: TGTGCCAGCAGCTTATTGCCCCCGGGGGGGGGTGGCCACGAGCAGTACTTC. Protein sequence: CASSLLPPGGGGHEQYF.